The clone carrying this TCR beta chain showed up many times. There were 5 to 7.5 milliliters of peripheral blood drawn at each of two time points. These data come from a study of prognosis after radiotherapy for stage I lung cancer. Looking at the study overall: Patients with tumors diagnosed as squamous cell carcinoma numbered over 5, and those with adenocarcinoma around 11. For radiotherapy, patients got SBRT split into 3 to 5 fractions, giving a biologically effective dose of at least 100 Gy.

By two-round multiplex PCR, the TCR beta CDR3 was amplified from genomic DNA. Individual primers that were specific to each TRBV and TRBJ gene served in first-round PCR. TCRdb reanalysed the multiplex PCR reads using MiXCR and keeps one entry per CDR3 protein. In the table there are approximately 51,000 distinct CDR3 sequences, 30% to 35% of which are singletons. This TCR was sampled from a donor aged 50 or older with non-small cell lung cancer. Source: PBMCs, taken before or after stereotactic body radiation therapy (not recorded which).

The CDR3 sequence is CASKSGVSSYNEQFF. DNA of the CDR3: TGTGCCAGCAAGTCTGGGGTTAGCTCCTACAATGAGCAGTTCTTC. The chain carries TRBV6-1 and TRBJ2-1; D unclear. Trimming pared 7 bases from V and 0 bases from J, leaving 13 bases between. Germline CDR1 is MNHNS and CDR2 is SASEGT. This CDR3 comprises 15 residues.